The clone carrying this T cell receptor (beta chain) showed up many times. This sample was included in a study of early T cells in non-severe SARS-CoV-2 infection. A single record per CDR3 protein comes from TCRdb applying MiXCR to the 5' RACE reads. Seen here are about 11,000 distinct CDR3 sequences, around 4.9% observed once, and the top ten hold about a tenth. The V end was cut by 0 bases, the J end by 0 bases, with 3 bases between. CDR3 length: 15 residues. Germline-derived CDR1 and CDR2 are LGHDT and YNNKEL (reference sequence). The receptor comes from an adult who was a healthcare worker with PCR-confirmed SARS-CoV-2 infection or an uninfected control (not recorded which). Sequenced input: whole blood. The V and J genes are TRBV3-1 and TRBJ2-6; D gene unclear. In DNA, the CDR3 is TGTGCCAGCAGCCAAGATTTCTCTGGGGCCAACGTCCTGACTTTC. It codes for CASSQDFSGANVLTF.